Sequencing of this T cell receptor beta chain was carried out in a study of blood T cells in healthy people across ages. It was with a sample-barcoded 5' primer and a J-beta primer mix that a second PCR of roughly 6 to 12 cycles was run. Unique molecular identifiers of 12 random nucleotides labeled each cDNA. TCRdb reprocessed the 5' RACE reads via MiXCR and lists one record per CDR3 protein. The sample yields around 820,000 distinct CDR3 sequences, around a quarter seen once. The sample was also reused in another study, on T cells of mothers and their children.

The origin of this receptor is a boy younger than 18 in good health. The sample was blood.

CDR3 protein: CASSEGQGRYGYTF. The CDR3 nucleotides are TGTGCCAGCAGCGAAGGACAGGGCCGCTATGGCTACACCTTC. This rearrangement joins TRBV9 to TRBJ1-2, with 8 bases fitting TRBD1. The CDR3 is 14 amino acids. The germline gives CDR1 SGDLS, CDR2 YYNGEE. V gave up 3 bases and J gave up 4 bases; unmatched junction bases: 5.